The 7 T cell receptor beta chains below were found in one sample sequenced in a study of OX40 agonist ivuxolimab in advanced cancers. The method was immunoSEQ multiplex PCR; TCRdb's version includes in-frame clones alone and lacks a portion of them. The data show roughly 74,000 clones, about four fifths seen once. The material was CD4+ or CD8+ T cells sorted from blood, obtained in a trial of the OX40 agonist ivuxolimab. The receptors come from an adult with an advanced solid tumor such as melanoma, head and neck, liver or kidney cancer.

This sequence joins TRBV9 and TRBJ2-5, with 9 bases aligning to TRBD1. The germline gives CDR1 SGDLS, CDR2 YYNGEE. The CDR3 covers 16 residues. The J segment lost 1 base and the V segment lost 1 base, leaving 5 bases of the junction unmatched. The CDR3 protein is CASSVRPGQGQETQYF. CDR3 DNA sequence: TGTGCCAGCAGCGTAAGACCGGGACAGGGCCAAGAGACCCAGTACTTC.

This chain connects TRBV7-8 to TRBJ1-3; unclear D gene. Per the germline V gene, CDR1 is SGHVS and CDR2 is FQNEAQ. Trimming took off 2 bases at V and 3 bases at J, with 14 bases between the two ends. This CDR3 has 16 residues. CDR3 region: CASSLFEAFDGNTIYF. Written as DNA, the CDR3 is TGTGCCAGCAGCTTATTCGAAGCTTTCGATGGAAACACCATATATTTT.

The chain links TRBV18 to TRBJ2-5; 13 bases align to TRBD2. Trimming at V came to 3 bases and at J to 5 bases, leaving 15 bases not matched to a gene. The CDR3 consists of 19 residues. CDR1 is KGHSH and CDR2 is LQKENI in the germline V gene. CDR3 sequence reads: CASSPGLAGIHLSGETQYF. The CDR3 DNA follows: TGTGCCAGCTCACCGGGACTAGCGGGGATACACCTATCCGGGGAGACCCAGTACTTC. The variable domain in full, completed from reference TRBV18 and TRBJ2-5, reads NAGVMQNPRHLVRRRGQEARLRCSPMKGHSHVYWYRQLPEEGLKFMVYLQKENIIDESGMPKERFSAEFPKEGPSILRIQQVVRGDSAAYFCASSPGLAGIHLSGETQYFGPGTRLLVL.

The chain combines TRBV4-3 with TRBJ2-1; either TRBD1 or TRBD2 may fit D (6 bases each). The CDR3 runs to 16 residues. Trimming took 5 bases from V and 0 from J, leaving 14 bases between them. CDR1 is LGHNA and CDR2 is YSLEER in the germline V gene. The CDR3 DNA is TGCGCCAGCAGCTCCGAACGGGGGCGCTCCTACAATGAGCAGTTCTTC. Protein product: CASSSERGRSYNEQFF.

The V and J genes are TRBV5-6 and TRBJ2-7; 14 bases are shared with TRBD2. After removal of 4 bases from V and 4 bases from J, the junction contained 7 bases not matched to a gene. Germline V gene data show CDR1 as SGHDT and CDR2 as YYEEEE. CDR3 length: 16 residues. The CDR3 reads CASSPLGTSGRYEQYF. CDR3 nucleotides: TGTGCCAGCAGCCCTCTCGGGACTAGCGGGAGATACGAGCAGTACTTC.

The V gene is TRBV5-1, the J gene TRBJ2-3, with a tentative D call TRBD2 (6 bases). The ends were cut back, 0 bases at V and 5 bases at J, with 16 bases in the middle. Germline V gene sequence: CDR1 SGHRS, CDR2 YFSETQ. The CDR3 consists of 16 residues. This chain's CDR3 is CASSLVSSGRGDTQYF. CDR3 nucleotide sequence: TGCGCCAGCAGCTTGGTGTCTTCCGGGAGAGGAGATACGCAGTATTTT.

V is TRBV7-9 and J is TRBJ2-7, with 7 bases that match TRBD1. The ends lost 11 bases at V and 1 base at J; junction bases unmatched: 11. The CDR3 consists of 14 residues. From germline, CDR1 is SEHNR and CDR2 FQNEAQ (reference sequence). The CDR3 coding sequence is TGTGCCGCGGAAAAACAGGGGAATTCCTACGAGCAGTACTTC. It translates to CAAEKQGNSYEQYF.